A selection of T cell receptor beta chains follows, all from one sample in a study of T cell changes during pregnancy in multiple sclerosis. Generated by immunoSEQ multiplex PCR, the TCRdb table keeps only in-frame clones and is missing some. The repertoire holds around 60,000 clones, with just under 95% as singletons. Source: peripheral blood, taken in the second trimester of pregnancy. These receptors originate from a female donor with multiple sclerosis, enrolled in a pregnancy study. The CDR3 runs from the conserved cysteine through the conserved F or W. D genes are given only for firm matches. The size entry is marked missing in some rows and otherwise reads once, few, many or a size class.

j_call	v_call	d_call	clone_size	cdr3_nt	cdr3_aa
TRBJ2-1	TRBV5-1	TRBD2	.	TGCGCCAGCAGCTTGAGTCCCAAGCTAGCGGGAGAAAATGAGCAGTTCTTC	CASSLSPKLAGENEQFF
TRBJ1-1	TRBV6-5	.	.	TGTGCCAGCAGTTACTCAAACAGAGGGACTGAAGCTTTCTTT	CASSYSNRGTEAFF
TRBJ2-3	TRBV6-5	TRBD2	.	TGTGCCAGCAGCCCGACTAGCGGGAAAACAGATACGCAGTATTTT	CASSPTSGKTDTQYF
TRBJ1-5	TRBV11-2	TRBD1	.	TGTGCCAGCAGCCAAGGACAGGGGGGTCAGCCCCAGCATTTT	CASSQGQGGQPQHF
TRBJ2-1	TRBV7-9	.	.	TGTGCCAGCAGCCCCATCACAAGCGATGAGCAGTTCTTC	CASSPITSDEQFF
TRBJ2-7	TRBV5-1	.	.	TGCGCCAGCACAACTACCGCCGGAACCTACGAGCAGTACTTC	CASTTTAGTYEQYF
TRBJ2-7	TRBV10-2	.	.	TGCGCCACCCTGAACTATAACGAGCAGTACTTC	CATLNYNEQYF
TRBJ1-2	TRBV7-2	.	.	TGTGCCAGCAGCTTATACTTAGAGGTCTATGGCTACACCTTC	CASSLYLEVYGYTF
TRBJ1-5	TRBV30	TRBD1	.	TGTGCCTGGAGATTACAGGGGAGAGGCGATCAGCCCCAGCATTTT	CAWRLQGRGDQPQHF
TRBJ1-1	TRBV9	.	.	TGTGCCAGCAGCGTAGGTCAGGGTACTGAAGCTTTCTTT	CASSVGQGTEAFF
TRBJ2-2	TRBV6-4	.	.	TGTGCCAGCAGTGACACAGGGTCCGGGGAGCTGTTTTTT	CASSDTGSGELFF
TRBJ2-6	TRBV7-3	TRBD1	.	TGTGCCAGCAGCCCGCAACATGGGACAGAAGAACCCTCTGGGGCCAACGTCCTGACTTTC	CASSPQHGTEEPSGANVLTF
TRBJ1-2	TRBV7-9	TRBD1	few	TGTGCCAGCAGCTTGGGACAGGGGAAGGGAGATGGCTACACCTTC	CASSLGQGKGDGYTF
TRBJ2-3	TRBV4-3	.	.	TGCGCCAGCAGCCAGGCCGGGACTCCGGAAGATACGCAGTATTTT	CASSQAGTPEDTQYF
TRBJ2-5	TRBV28	TRBD2	.	TGTGCCACCCTTAGCGGGAGGGGCCGAGAGACCCAGTACTTC	CATLSGRGRETQYF
TRBJ2-5	TRBV29-1	.	.	TGCAGCGTTGGACAGTCCGAGACCCAGTACTTC	CSVGQSETQYF
TRBJ1-1	TRBV5-1	TRBD1	.	TGCGCCAGCAGCGTACAGGGGGCGCGAGCTTTCTTT	CASSVQGARAFF
TRBJ2-5	TRBV30	TRBD2	.	TGTGCCTGGAGTGTATACTCTAGCGGGAGACGAGAGACCCAGTACTTC	CAWSVYSSGRRETQYF
TRBJ2-5	TRBV6-5	TRBD1	.	TGTGCCAGCAGTTACCCCAGGACAGGGGGCCGAGAGACCCAGTACTTC	CASSYPRTGGRETQYF
TRBJ2-2	TRBV10-3	.	.	TGTGCCATCAGTGAAGAACTAGCTTGGAACACCGGGGAGCTGTTTTTT	CAISEELAWNTGELFF
TRBJ1-2	TRBV18	.	.	TGTGCCAGCTCACCGGGTCAGGCAGGGGACTATGGCTACACCTTC	CASSPGQAGDYGYTF
TRBJ1-1	TRBV6-5	.	.	TGTGCCAGCAGTTCGGGTCTGAACACTGAAGCTTTCTTT	CASSSGLNTEAFF
TRBJ2-2	TRBV9	.	.	TGTGCCAGCAGCCAACCCCGGGCCGGGGAGCTGTTTTTT	CASSQPRAGELFF
TRBJ1-1	TRBV27	.	.	TGTGCCAGCAGTTTACTACGTATGAACACTGAAGCTTTCTTT	CASSLLRMNTEAFF
TRBJ1-6	TRBV30	.	.	TGTGCCTGGGGCGGAGACTATAATTCACCCCTCCACTTT	CAWGGDYNSPLHF
TRBJ1-2	TRBV30	TRBD1	.	TGTGCCGGGCCCCGGACAGGGTCGGGAGTATCCTATGGCTACACCTTC	CAGPRTGSGVSYGYTF